A selection of T cell receptor beta chains follows, all from one sample in a study of human T cells and chemical hapten exposure. TCRdb reprocessed the RACE reads with MiXCR, giving one entry per CDR3 protein. This sample has some 340,000 distinct CDR3 sequences, with 6% to 8.5% found just once. The sequencing here drew on whole blood, taken in connection with sensitization to the hapten diphenylcyclopropenone (DPC). The receptors shown here come from a woman between 18 and 29 years old with alopecia areata. Some clones in this sample may be carry-over from other donors' samples. Both conserved end residues are part of each CDR3. Fields, in order: V gene, clone size, J gene, D gene, CDR3 protein, CDR3 DNA. The D gene is left open where the match is weak. Clone size is not always given. Where it is, it says once, few, many or a class for expanded clones.

V: TRBV20-1; size: -; J: TRBJ1-1; D: -; CDR3: CSARSSSGNTEAFF; DNA: TGCAGTGCCCGAAGCTCATCGGGGAACACTGAAGCTTTCTTT
V: TRBV7-6; size: many; J: TRBJ2-1; D: -; CDR3: CASSPEVSNEQFF; DNA: TGTGCCAGCAGCCCGGAGGTCAGCAATGAGCAGTTCTTC
V: TRBV6-5; size: many; J: TRBJ1-3; D: -; CDR3: CASSLTKWNTIYF; DNA: TGTGCCAGCAGTTTGACGAAATGGAACACCATATATTTT
V: TRBV7-3; size: -; J: TRBJ2-2; D: -; CDR3: CASSPTPGAGELFF; DNA: TGTGCCAGCAGCCCTACCCCGGGGGCCGGGGAGCTGTTTTTT
V: TRBV20-1; size: few; J: TRBJ1-1; D: -; CDR3: CSARRQVNTEAFF; DNA: TGCAGTGCTAGGAGGCAGGTGAACACTGAAGCTTTCTTT
V: TRBV12-3/TRBV12-4; size: -; J: TRBJ2-1; D: -; CDR3: CASSLFFSEQFF; DNA: TGTGCCAGCAGTTTGTTCTTTTCCGAGCAGTTCTTC
V: TRBV29-1; size: -; J: TRBJ1-2; D: -; CDR3: CSVEDPGPSYGYTF; DNA: TGCAGCGTTGAAGACCCAGGGCCATCCTATGGCTACACCTTC
V: TRBV4-2; size: few; J: TRBJ2-7; D: TRBD2; CDR3: CASSQGGTSGGYEQYF; DNA: TGTGCCAGCAGCCAAGGAGGGACTAGCGGGGGCTACGAGCAGTACTTC
V: TRBV12-3/TRBV12-4; size: few; J: TRBJ2-1; D: TRBD2; CDR3: CASSPRLAGDNEQFF; DNA: TGTGCCAGCAGTCCGCGACTAGCGGGGGACAATGAGCAGTTCTTC
V: TRBV7-9; size: few; J: TRBJ1-1; D: -; CDR3: CASSLRQGGSTEAFF; DNA: TGTGCCAGCAGCTTAAGGCAGGGTGGAAGCACTGAAGCTTTCTTT
V: TRBV12-3/TRBV12-4; size: -; J: TRBJ1-3; D: -; CDR3: CASSPMTGGNTIYF; DNA: TGTGCCAGCAGCCCGATGACGGGGGGAAACACCATATATTTT
V: TRBV18; size: -; J: TRBJ1-2; D: TRBD1; CDR3: CASSPSGQGVHYGYTF; DNA: TGTGCCAGCTCACCATCGGGACAGGGGGTCCACTATGGCTACACCTTC
V: TRBV5-1; size: many; J: TRBJ2-1; D: -; CDR3: CASSLVGGGYNEQFF; DNA: TGCGCCAGCAGCTTGGTTGGCGGCGGTTACAATGAGCAGTTCTTC
V: TRBV7-9; size: -; J: TRBJ2-3; D: -; CDR3: CASSPFRSTDTQYF; DNA: TGTGCCAGCAGCCCCTTCAGGAGCACAGATACGCAGTATTTT
V: TRBV4-3; size: many; J: TRBJ1-1; D: -; CDR3: CASSQDALSGQAFF; DNA: TGCGCCAGCAGCCAAGATGCCCTATCGGGGCAAGCTTTCTTT
V: TRBV7-2; size: -; J: TRBJ1-1; D: -; CDR3: CASSSLRANTEAFF; DNA: TGTGCCAGCAGCTCACTTCGGGCGAACACTGAAGCTTTCTTT
V: TRBV12-3/TRBV12-4; size: many; J: TRBJ2-1; D: TRBD1; CDR3: CASSSRDSFNEQFF; DNA: TGTGCCAGCAGTTCCCGGGACAGTTTCAATGAGCAGTTCTTC
V: TRBV7-2; size: many; J: TRBJ1-2; D: -; CDR3: CASSNRETNYGYTF; DNA: TGTGCCAGCAGCAACAGGGAGACAAACTATGGCTACACCTTC
V: TRBV6-2/TRBV6-3; size: few; J: TRBJ1-3; D: -; CDR3: CASTKRGNSGNTIYF; DNA: TGTGCCAGCACCAAAAGAGGGAACTCTGGAAACACCATATATTTT
V: TRBV5-4; size: many; J: TRBJ2-3; D: -; CDR3: CASSTLSFSTDTQYF; DNA: TGTGCCAGCAGTACTCTTTCCTTTAGCACAGATACGCAGTATTTT
V: TRBV4-1; size: few; J: TRBJ1-1; D: TRBD1; CDR3: CASSQADREATEAFF; DNA: TGCGCCAGCAGCCAGGCTGACAGGGAGGCCACTGAAGCTTTCTTT
V: TRBV5-1; size: few; J: TRBJ2-5; D: TRBD1; CDR3: CASSSQGAKETQYF; DNA: TGCGCCAGCAGCTCGCAGGGGGCTAAAGAGACCCAGTACTTC
V: TRBV9; size: few; J: TRBJ2-7; D: -; CDR3: CASSVARSSYEQYF; DNA: TGTGCCAGCAGCGTAGCCCGTTCCTCCTACGAGCAGTACTTC
V: TRBV7-9; size: few; J: TRBJ1-3; D: -; CDR3: CASRPPDSSYGNTIYF; DNA: TGTGCCAGCAGACCCCCCGACAGCAGCTATGGAAACACCATATATTTT
V: TRBV10-2; size: -; J: TRBJ2-3; D: -; CDR3: CASGGRDTQYF; DNA: TGCGCCAGTGGGGGCCGGGATACGCAGTATTTT
V: TRBV5-1; size: many; J: TRBJ2-5; D: -; CDR3: CASSTDTMYQETQYF; DNA: TGCGCCAGCAGCACCGACACGATGTACCAAGAGACCCAGTACTTC
V: TRBV27; size: -; J: TRBJ2-1; D: TRBD1; CDR3: CASSPRTGYHQDPLLLNNEQFF; DNA: TGTGCCAGCAGTCCTCGGACAGGTTACCACCAAGACCCCCTCTTATTAAACAATGAGCAGTTCTTC
V: TRBV7-9; size: few; J: TRBJ2-5; D: -; CDR3: CASSFDGPGETQYF; DNA: TGTGCCAGCAGCTTCGACGGACCGGGCGAGACCCAGTACTTC
V: TRBV12-3/TRBV12-4; size: many; J: TRBJ2-5; D: -; CDR3: CASSRQLLETQYF; DNA: TGTGCCAGCAGTCGACAGCTTTTGGAGACCCAGTACTTC
V: TRBV14; size: many; J: TRBJ2-5; D: -; CDR3: CASSQDNRPNQETQYF; DNA: TGTGCCAGCAGCCAAGATAACAGGCCCAACCAAGAGACCCAGTACTTC
V: TRBV15; size: -; J: TRBJ2-3; D: -; CDR3: CATSSNRETDTQYF; DNA: TGTGCCACCAGCAGTAACAGGGAAACAGATACGCAGTATTTT
V: TRBV11-1; size: many; J: TRBJ2-7; D: -; CDR3: CASSSGDSLSYEQYF; DNA: TGTGCCAGCAGCTCGGGAGACAGCCTCTCCTACGAGCAGTACTTC
V: TRBV7-6; size: many; J: TRBJ1-1; D: -; CDR3: CASSPNYRTEAFF; DNA: TGTGCCAGCAGCCCAAACTATCGGACTGAAGCTTTCTTT
V: TRBV5-1; size: many; J: TRBJ2-1; D: TRBD1; CDR3: CASSLTGGANNEQFF; DNA: TGCGCCAGCAGCTTAACAGGGGGCGCGAACAATGAGCAGTTCTTC
V: TRBV6-6; size: many; J: TRBJ2-2; D: TRBD1; CDR3: CASSYYGTANTGELFF; DNA: TGTGCCAGCAGTTACTACGGGACAGCGAACACCGGGGAGCTGTTTTTT
V: TRBV7-3; size: many; J: TRBJ2-5; D: -; CDR3: CASSLTFASRETQYF; DNA: TGTGCCAGCAGCTTAACGTTCGCTAGCAGGGAGACCCAGTACTTC
V: TRBV7-2; size: few; J: TRBJ1-1; D: TRBD1; CDR3: CASIIRTGDTEAFF; DNA: TGTGCCAGCATCATAAGGACAGGGGACACTGAAGCTTTCTTT
V: TRBV28; size: -; J: TRBJ1-2; D: -; CDR3: CASSGDPNYGYTF; DNA: TGTGCCAGCAGCGGGGACCCGAACTATGGCTACACCTTC
V: TRBV18; size: few; J: TRBJ1-2; D: -; CDR3: CASSPGIPRPARFLYGYTF; DNA: TGTGCCAGCTCACCAGGGATTCCCCGGCCAGCGCGGTTCCTCTATGGCTACACCTTC
V: TRBV6-6; size: -; J: TRBJ1-1; D: TRBD1; CDR3: CASSYPRDRSIMNTEAFF; DNA: TGTGCCAGCAGTTACCCCAGGGACAGGAGTATAATGAACACTGAAGCTTTCTTT
V: TRBV4-3; size: many; J: TRBJ1-4; D: -; CDR3: CASSQENRVANEKLFF; DNA: TGCGCCAGCAGCCAGGAGAACAGGGTAGCTAATGAAAAACTGTTTTTT
V: TRBV19; size: few; J: TRBJ2-1; D: TRBD2; CDR3: CASTLLAGGLGNEQFF; DNA: TGTGCCAGTACTCTATTGGCGGGGGGCCTAGGTAATGAGCAGTTCTTC
V: TRBV7-8; size: -; J: TRBJ2-2; D: -; CDR3: CASSIRADTGELFF; DNA: TGTGCCAGCAGCATTAGGGCTGACACCGGGGAGCTGTTTTTT
V: TRBV7-9; size: few; J: TRBJ1-5; D: -; CDR3: CASSLGDAESNQPQHF; DNA: TGTGCCAGCAGCTTAGGAGATGCAGAGTCAAATCAGCCCCAGCATTTT
V: TRBV20-1; size: few; J: TRBJ1-6; D: -; CDR3: CSALPGIQNSPLHF; DNA: TGCAGTGCCCTTCCGGGCATCCAAAATTCACCCCTCCACTTT
V: TRBV12-3/TRBV12-4; size: few; J: TRBJ2-4; D: -; CDR3: CASRPIHGAKNIQYF; DNA: TGTGCCAGCAGGCCCATACACGGGGCCAAAAACATTCAGTACTTC
V: TRBV28; size: few; J: TRBJ1-2; D: TRBD1; CDR3: CASSLPGTGIYGYTF; DNA: TGTGCCAGCAGTCTCCCCGGGACAGGGATCTATGGCTACACCTTC